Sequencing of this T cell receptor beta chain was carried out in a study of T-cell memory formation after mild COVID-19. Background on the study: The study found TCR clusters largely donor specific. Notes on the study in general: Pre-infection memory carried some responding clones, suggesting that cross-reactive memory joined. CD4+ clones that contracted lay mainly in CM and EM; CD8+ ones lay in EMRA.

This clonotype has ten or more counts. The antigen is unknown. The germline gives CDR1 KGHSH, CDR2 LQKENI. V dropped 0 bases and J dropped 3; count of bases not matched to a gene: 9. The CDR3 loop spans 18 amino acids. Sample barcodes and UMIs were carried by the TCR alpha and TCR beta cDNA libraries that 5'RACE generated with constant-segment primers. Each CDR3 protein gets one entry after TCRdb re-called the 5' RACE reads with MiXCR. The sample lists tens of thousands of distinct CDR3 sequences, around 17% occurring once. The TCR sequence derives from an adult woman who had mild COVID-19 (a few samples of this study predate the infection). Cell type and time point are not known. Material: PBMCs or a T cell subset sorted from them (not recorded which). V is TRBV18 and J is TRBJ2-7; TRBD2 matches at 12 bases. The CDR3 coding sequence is TGTGCCAGCTCACCACCGGCCCCCGGACTAGCGGGATTCTACGAGCAGTACTTC. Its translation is CASSPPAPGLAGFYEQYF.